One and the same sample provided the 26 T cell receptor beta chains below, sequenced in a study of PD-1 blockade in classical Hodgkin lymphoma. Relapse was seen in all patients after autologous stem cell transplantation, and brentuximab vedotin exposure was variable. Data came from immunoSEQ multiplex PCR; TCRdb stores just in-frame clones and leaves some out. In the table there are over 90,000 clones, approximately 92% of which are singletons. The material was peripheral blood mononuclear cells (PBMCs), obtained before the second cycle of nivolumab. The receptors shown here come from a human donor with classical Hodgkin lymphoma.

The rearrangement uses TRBV6-5 and TRBJ2-1; 8 bases are shared with TRBD1. V trimming: 0 bases; J trimming: 6 bases; junction bases outside the gene matches: 4. The CDR3 has 15 amino acids. Germline loops: CDR1 MNHEY, CDR2 SVGAGI. DNA of the CDR3: TGTGCCAGCAGTTACTCGGTGACAGGGGTCAATGAGCAGTTCTTC. It is translated as CASSYSVTGVNEQFF.

The count of this clone is one. CDR3 coding DNA: TGTGCCACCAGGAGGGATTTCGCGAACACCGGGGAGCTGTTTTTT. Its protein is CATRRDFANTGELFF. This sequence joins TRBV28 and TRBJ2-2, with D possibly matching TRBD2 (6 bases). The CDR3 extends over 15 amino acids. V was pared by 10 bases and J by 0 bases, with 15 bases between. Germline CDR1 and CDR2: MDHEN and SYDVKM.

The chain is built from TRBV7-9 and TRBJ2-5, with D maybe TRBD1 (5 bases). CDR3 size: 15 residues. Germline V gene data show CDR1 as SEHNR and CDR2 as FQNEAQ (reference sequence). V was trimmed by 5 bases and J by 0 bases, leaving 13 bases between them. CDR3 residues: CASSLGSGYQETQYF. The CDR3 bases are TGTGCCAGCAGCCTAGGTTCAGGGTACCAAGAGACCCAGTACTTC.

The chain employs TRBV5-1 and TRBJ2-7; 10 positions agree with TRBD2. Trimming took 4 bases from V and 7 from J; bases not matched to a gene: 11. CDR1 and CDR2 from the germline V gene are SGHRS and YFSETQ. The CDR3 has 15 amino acids. CDR3 sequence: CASSGGAGGPKEQYF. The CDR3, as DNA: TGCGCCAGCAGCGGAGGAGCGGGAGGGCCGAAAGAGCAGTACTTC.

The CDR3 region has the DNA TGTGCCAGCAAAGGGACAGTTGTGGGTGAGACCCAGTACTTC. It yields the protein CASKGTVVGETQYF. V gene TRBV2 combines with J gene TRBJ2-5; 7 bases fit TRBD1. Germline CDR1 reads SNHLY; CDR2 reads FYNNEI. The CDR3 loop spans 14 amino acids. V was pared by 7 bases and J by 5 bases, with 10 bases of the junction left unmatched.

The chain links TRBV10-3 to TRBJ1-3, with no clear D. This CDR3 has 14 amino acids. V gave up 7 bases and J gave up 0 bases, with 10 bases separating them. Germline V gene lookup returns CDR1 ENHRY and CDR2 SYGVKD. The CDR3: CAIKDLRSGNTIYF. The CDR3 DNA is TGTGCCATCAAGGATCTGCGCTCTGGAAACACCATATATTTT.

CDR3 coding DNA: TGCGCCAGCAGCTTGGCCCGGGTGGAGGCCGGGGAGCTGTTTTTT. It codes for CASSLARVEAGELFF. The chain joins TRBV5-1 to TRBJ2-2, with D maybe TRBD2 (5 bases). The CDR3 loop spans 15 amino acids. Looked up from germline, CDR1 is SGHRS and CDR2 is YFSETQ. V lost 0 bases and J 6 bases, leaving 12 bases between the germline ends. The full variable domain, in which reference TRBV5-1 and TRBJ2-2 provide the parts outside the CDR3, is KAGVTQTPRYLIKTRGQQVTLSCSPISGHRSVSWYQQTPGQGLQFLFEYFSETQRNKGNFPGRFSGRQFSNSRSEMNVSTLELGDSALYLCASSLARVEAGELFFGEGSRLTVL.

This chain joins TRBV5-4 and TRBJ2-7; D is ambiguous. V dropped 0 bases and J dropped 2 bases, with 12 bases sitting between them. This CDR3 is 15 amino acids long. Looked up from germline, CDR1 is SGHNT and CDR2 is YYREEE (reference sequence). In DNA, the CDR3 is TGTGCCAGCAGCTTGGGGGGTCCAAGTCCCTACGAGCAGTACTTC. Translated, it gives CASSLGGPSPYEQYF.

The chain couples TRBV21-1 to TRBJ2-5; TRBD1 is the table's D call and was not checked against the DNA. TRBV21-1 is a documented pseudogene. The CDR3 spans 15 residues. CDR3 DNA sequence: TGTGCCAGCGATTCGGACAGGCCAAGGGAAGAGACCCAGTACTTC. This gives the protein CASDSDRPREETQYF.

V usage is TRBV27 and J usage is TRBJ2-3; D unclear. CDR1 and CDR2 from the germline V gene are MNHEY and SMNVEV (reference sequence). V was clipped by 4 bases and J by 2 bases, with 1 base between them. This CDR3 contains 11 residues. CDR3 DNA sequence: TGTGCCAGCAGTTCCACAGATACGCAGTATTTT. Its protein is CASSSTDTQYF.

The chain links TRBV28 to TRBJ1-3, with no clear D. The CDR3 runs to 16 residues. V dropped 6 bases and J dropped 4 bases, with 19 bases sitting between them. From germline, CDR1 is MDHEN and CDR2 SYDVKM. In DNA form, the CDR3 reads TGTGCCAGCAGCTTGGCAGTGGCAGTCGGGGGAAACACCATATATTTT. It yields the protein CASSLAVAVGGNTIYF. Supplemented by reference TRBV28 and TRBJ1-3, the full variable domain reads DVKVTQSSRYLVKRTGEKVFLECVQDMDHENMFWYRQDPGLGLRLIYFSYDVKMKEKGDIPEGYSVSREKKERFSLILESASTNQTSMYLCASSLAVAVGGNTIYFGEGSWLTVV.

V and J are TRBV6-1 and TRBJ1-1, with a possible D match to TRBD1 (6 bases). V was trimmed by 7 bases and J by 1 base, leaving 10 bases between them. CDR1 is MNHNS and CDR2 is SASEGT in the germline V gene. The CDR3 is 13 amino acids. The CDR3 DNA reads TGTGCCAGCACCTGGACAGAGAACACTGAAGCTTTCTTT. It specifies CASTWTENTEAFF.

The chain has TRBV4-2 and TRBJ2-1, with 7 bases matching TRBD2. Germline V lookup: CDR1 LGHNA, CDR2 YNFKEQ. CDR3 length equals 16 residues. J gave up 1 base and V 5 bases, and 8 bases lay outside the gene matches. CDR3 sequence: CASSGYGGSSYNEQFF. The CDR3 region has the DNA TGTGCCAGCAGCGGATACGGGGGGTCATCCTACAATGAGCAGTTCTTC.

This clone appeared once. The rearrangement joins TRBV5-1 to TRBJ2-7; 7 nucleotides agree with TRBD1. The V and J ends lost 4 bases and 1 base, in that order; junction bases with no gene match: 5. This CDR3 comprises 14 residues. Germline V gives CDR1 SGHRS, CDR2 YFSETQ. The CDR3 DNA follows: TGCGCCAGCAGCCCCTGGACAGGATCCTACGAGCAGTACTTC. Its protein is CASSPWTGSYEQYF.

The genes are TRBV6-5 and TRBJ2-7, with 7 positions matching TRBD1. The CDR3 spans 15 residues. Unmatched junction bases numbered 6, after V lost 0 bases and J lost 4 bases. Looked up from germline, CDR1 is MNHEY and CDR2 is SVGAGI. CDR3 amino acids: CASSYSQGLGYEQYF. The DNA of the CDR3 is TGTGCCAGCAGTTACTCACAGGGGCTAGGTTACGAGCAGTACTTC.

V is TRBV6-1 and J is TRBJ2-3; 9 bases are a match to TRBD2. The V gene's germline CDR1 is MNHNS and CDR2 SASEGT. CDR3 length equals 17 residues. With 0 bases clipped from V and 4 bases from J, the junction kept 8 bases outside the gene matches. CDR3 protein: CASSEAFLVAGADTQYF. The CDR3 nucleotides are TGTGCCAGCAGTGAAGCGTTCTTAGTAGCGGGAGCAGATACGCAGTATTTT.

The chain employs TRBV27 and TRBJ2-7; the D is unclear. Per germline, CDR1 MNHEY and CDR2 SMNVEV (reference sequence). The CDR3 extends over 13 amino acids. Trimming removed 5 bases at V and 3 bases at J, with 11 bases between. CDR3 DNA: TGTGCCAGCAGTAGGGCTAGTTACTACGAGCAGTACTTC. It is translated as CASSRASYYEQYF.

V is TRBV5-1 and J is TRBJ2-7, with D possibly matching TRBD1 (5 bases). V was trimmed by 6 bases and J by 0 bases, leaving 13 bases between them. The CDR3 has 14 residues. Germline loops: CDR1 SGHRS, CDR2 YFSETQ. In DNA, the CDR3 is TGCGCCAGCACCACGACAGACTTCTCCTACGAGCAGTACTTC. It translates to CASTTTDFSYEQYF.

Sample share makes this clone medium-sized. The chain links TRBV30 to TRBJ1-4; no clear D. The CDR3 contains 12 residues. Per the germline V gene, CDR1 is GTSNPN and CDR2 is SVGIG (reference sequence). The V gene lost 0 bases and the J gene lost 6 bases, with 5 bases spanning the gap. The CDR3 sequence is CAWSVLDEKLFF. Here the CDR3 DNA reads TGTGCCTGGAGTGTACTAGATGAAAAACTGTTTTTT. The full variable domain, with the rest looked up from reference TRBV30 and TRBJ1-4, is SQTIHQWPATLVQPVGSPLSLECTVEGTSNPNLYWYRQAAGRGLQLLFYSVGIGQISSEVPQNLSASRPQDRQFILSSKKLLLSDSGFYLCAWSVLDEKLFFGSGTQLSVL.

The chain links TRBV28 to TRBJ1-5, with D possibly TRBD1 on 5 matching bases. The V end lost 1 base, the J end lost 3 bases, and 16 bases lay between the germline ends. This CDR3 is 17 amino acids long. Germline values: CDR1 MDHEN, CDR2 SYDVKM. The DNA of the CDR3 is TGTGCCAGCAGTTTATCCCCCGGGCGGGGGACCAATCAGCCCCAGCATTTT. It is translated as CASSLSPGRGTNQPQHF.

The rearrangement joins TRBV4-1 to TRBJ2-7; D unresolved. The CDR3 has 13 residues. Germline CDR1 MGHRA, CDR2 YSYEKL. The V gene lost 1 base and the J gene lost 6 bases, with 10 bases spanning the gap. Here the CDR3 reads CASSQGEWGEQYF. The CDR3 DNA is TGCGCCAGCAGCCAAGGGGAATGGGGCGAGCAGTACTTC.

This chain links TRBV19 with TRBJ2-2; D is perhaps TRBD2 (5 bases). V lost 5 bases, J lost 4 bases, and 8 bases lay in between. This CDR3 has 13 residues. The germline V gene has CDR1 LNHDA and CDR2 SQIVND (reference sequence). In DNA form, the CDR3 reads TGTGCCAGTAGTCCACGGGGCACCGGGGAGCTGTTTTTT. Translation gives CASSPRGTGELFF.

This chain uses TRBV7-2 with TRBJ2-7; 7 nucleotides line up with TRBD2. CDR3 length equals 14 residues. Unmatched junction bases numbered 4, after V lost 3 bases and J lost 2 bases. CDR1 is SGHTA and CDR2 is FQGNSA in the germline V gene. CDR3 bases: TGTGCCAGCAGCTTGGGGGGGGTCGCCTACGAGCAGTACTTC. It codes for CASSLGGVAYEQYF.

This clone was observed a few times. V gene TRBV5-5 combines with J gene TRBJ1-2; D is undetermined. Germline V CDR1 and CDR2: SGHKS, YYEKEE (reference sequence). Trimming stripped 0 bases from V and 0 bases from J, with 6 bases between. This CDR3 contains 14 residues. The CDR3 loop is CASSLATTNYGYTF. Written as DNA, the CDR3 is TGTGCCAGCAGCTTGGCGACAACTAACTATGGCTACACCTTC.

This clone has a handful of counts. The V gene is TRBV2, the J gene TRBJ1-1; D is ambiguous. This CDR3 spans 13 amino acids. Trimming took off 7 bases at V and 4 bases at J, with 13 bases between the two ends. Germline V CDR1 and CDR2: SNHLY, FYNNEI. CDR3 nucleotide sequence: TGTGCCAGCACGAATGGGCCCTTCACTGAAGCTTTCTTT. Protein product: CASTNGPFTEAFF. The full variable domain, rest sourced from reference TRBV2 and TRBJ1-1, is EPEVTQTPSHQVTQMGQEVILRCVPISNHLYFYWYRQILGQKVEFLVSFYNNEISEKSEIFDDQFSVERPDGSNFTLKIRSTKLEDSAMYFCASTNGPFTEAFFGQGTRLTVV.

The chain links TRBV28 to TRBJ1-3, with D possibly matching TRBD1 (5 bases). CDR3 length equals 15 residues. Germline V gene lookup returns CDR1 MDHEN and CDR2 SYDVKM. Trimming cost V 3 bases and J 1 base, with 10 bases left between them. CDR3 nucleotide sequence: TGTGCCAGCAGTTTTCGGGGGTATTCTGGAAACACCATATATTTT. Translating gives CASSFRGYSGNTIYF.